This T cell receptor beta chain was observed in a study of cytotoxic CD8 clonotypes in ibrutinib-treated CLL. General observations from the study: Treatment left the uncommon public clonotypes either contracted or stable in frequency. Clonality was higher at ibrutinib response and returned toward baseline at progression.

A note on this clone: Its specificity is unknown.

Deep sequencing aimed at 1 in 200,000 to 1 in 1 million T cells' resolution. Sequenced by immunoSEQ multiplex PCR; TCRdb stores in-frame clones only, minus some. This sample has approximately 91,000 clones; 79% occur once, and the top ten carry approximately 5.1%. The material sequenced was PBMCs, taken after 12 months of ibrutinib treatment. The source of this sequence is a human donor with chronic lymphocytic leukemia.

DNA for the CDR3: TGCGCCAGCAGCCAAGCCCTTGAATACGAGCAGTACTTC. Protein sequence: CASSQALEYEQYF. This chain joins TRBV4-3 and TRBJ2-7; no firm D call. Per the germline V gene, CDR1 is LGHNA and CDR2 is YSLEER. This CDR3 has 13 amino acids. The V gene lost 1 base and the J gene lost 4 bases, with 8 bases spanning the gap.